The 20 T cell receptor beta chains presented below share a single source sample, sequenced in a study of cytomegalovirus exposure and HLA in healthy donors. PCR amplification relied on 60 Vbeta primers (plus 13 Jbeta primers). Using immunoSEQ multiplex PCR, the repertoire was profiled, and TCRdb retains in-frame clones only, with some absent. The sample has roughly 79,000 clones, approximately 74% seen once. The sequencing sample was made of PBMCs. Every receptor here comes from a woman aged 50 to 60 in good health and CMV-seropositive.

This clone is a singleton in its sample. The gene calls are TRBV18 and TRBJ2-7; unclear D gene. V dropped 3 bases and J dropped 6 bases, with 6 bases sitting between them. In germline, CDR1 is KGHSH, CDR2 LQKENI. The CDR3 extends over 11 amino acids. The CDR3 DNA sequence: TGTGCCAGCTCACCGGAGCGCGAGCAGTACTTC. Translation: CASSPEREQYF.

The CDR3 DNA reads as TGTGCCAGCAGCTTAGGTACAGGGAAGGGGATCGAGCAGTACTTC. Translated, it gives CASSLGTGKGIEQYF. This chain connects TRBV13 to TRBJ2-7; a possible D gene is TRBD1 (6 bases). Germline V gene lookup returns CDR1 PRHDT and CDR2 FYEKMQ (reference sequence). V gave up 0 bases and J gave up 6 bases, with 15 bases separating them. The CDR3 loop spans 15 amino acids.

V gene TRBV30 combines with J gene TRBJ2-6; D perhaps matches TRBD2 (5 bases). The ends were cut back, 0 bases at V and 0 bases at J, with 9 bases in the middle. The CDR3 totals 16 residues. CDR1 GTSNPN and CDR2 SVGIG come from the germline V gene (reference sequence). The CDR3 nucleotides read TGTGCCTGGAGTGTAGCCACTAGCTCTGGGGCCAACGTCCTGACTTTC. It translates to CAWSVATSSGANVLTF.

This chain joins TRBV10-3 and TRBJ2-6, with 9 bases matching TRBD1. Germline values: CDR1 ENHRY, CDR2 SYGVKD. The CDR3 covers 16 residues. Losses at the gene ends were 8 bases for V and 4 bases for J; bases not matched to a gene: 9. CDR3 DNA sequence: TGTGCCATCGGGGGAACAGGGGGCCCCGGGGCCAACGTCCTGACTTTC. It translates to CAIGGTGGPGANVLTF.

The rearrangement links TRBV29-1 to TRBJ2-2, with D tentatively TRBD1 (5 bases). Germline V gene lookup returns CDR1 SQVTM and CDR2 ANQGSEA. With 7 bases removed from V and 3 bases from J, the gap between germline ends came to 15 bases. The CDR3 sequence is 14 residues long. The CDR3 bases are TGCAGCGCCCGAGGAGACAGATACACCGGGGAGCTGTTTTTT. It encodes CSARGDRYTGELFF.

By share of the sample, this clone is medium-sized. The chain recombines TRBV6-1 with TRBJ1-5; D is undetermined. Germline CDR1 MNHNS, CDR2 SASEGT. The germline V and J ends were trimmed by 4 bases and 10 bases, with 8 bases remaining between them. This CDR3 comprises 11 residues. The CDR3 protein is CASSGPGPQHF. DNA of the CDR3: TGTGCCAGCAGTGGACCGGGACCCCAGCATTTT.

The CDR3 sequence is CASSLDRGYQPQHF. The CDR3 bases are TGTGCCAGCAGCCTGGACAGGGGCTATCAGCCCCAGCATTTT. The rearrangement uses TRBV6-6 and TRBJ1-5, with 9 bases identical to TRBD1. Germline CDR1 reads MNHNY; CDR2 reads SVGAGI (reference sequence). The CDR3 covers 14 residues. Losses at the gene ends were 6 bases for V and 5 bases for J; bases not matched to a gene: 5.

The V and J genes are TRBV29-1 and TRBJ1-2; D is possibly TRBD1 (6 bases). The V end was cut by 4 bases, the J end by 6 bases, with 12 bases between. The length of the CDR3 is 12 residues. Germline CDR1 reads SQVTM; CDR2 reads ANQGSEA. CDR3: CSVGAGADGYTF. The CDR3 nucleotides read TGCAGCGTTGGGGCAGGGGCTGATGGCTACACCTTC.

The V gene is TRBV29-1, the J gene TRBJ2-3; 7 bases agree with TRBD2. CDR3 size: 12 residues. V was clipped by 3 bases and J by 10 bases; unmatched bases: 7. CDR1 and CDR2 from the germline V gene are SQVTM and ANQGSEA. CDR3 sequence: CSVDLLGRSQYF. The DNA of the CDR3 is TGCAGCGTTGACCTACTCGGGAGGTCGCAGTATTTT.

The V call is TRBV19, the J call TRBJ1-1; D not resolved. Trimming left V 5 bases short and J 0 bases short, with 7 bases between. The CDR3 contains 13 residues. Germline V gene sequence: CDR1 LNHDA, CDR2 SQIVND (reference sequence). CDR3 residues: CASSVRVNTEAFF. The CDR3 region has the DNA TGTGCCAGTAGTGTGCGGGTGAACACTGAAGCTTTCTTT.

A few counts support this clone. At the DNA level, this CDR3 is encoded by other sequences in the same sample as well. V usage is TRBV5-1 and J usage is TRBJ1-2, with TRBD1 matching 7 bases. CDR1 and CDR2 (germline): SGHRS, YFSETQ. The CDR3 has 14 residues. Germline trimming cut 0 bases from V and 8 bases from J; bases unmatched to any gene: 7. The CDR3 DNA follows: TGCGCCAGCAGCTTGGGACAGGGCTCGCGGGGCTACACCTTC. It yields the protein CASSLGQGSRGYTF.

This clone was seen only once. V usage is TRBV4-2 and J usage is TRBJ1-5, with D possibly TRBD1 on 5 matching bases. V was shortened by 2 bases and J by 7 bases, with 12 bases between the two germline ends. This CDR3 region has 14 residues. CDR1 and CDR2 from the germline V gene are LGHNA and YNFKEQ. CDR3 nucleotides: TGTGCCAGCAGCCAAAGCCGGGGGAGCCAGCCCCAGCATTTT. This gives the protein CASSQSRGSQPQHF.

This clone was detected only a few times. This chain connects TRBV29-1 to TRBJ2-7; 10 nucleotides line up with TRBD1. J gave up 4 bases and V 6 bases, and 6 bases lay outside the gene matches. The V gene's germline CDR1 is SQVTM and CDR2 ANQGSEA. The CDR3 runs to 13 residues. CDR3 DNA sequence: TGCAGCGTCATGACAGGGGGCAGATACGAGCAGTACTTC. This gives the protein CSVMTGGRYEQYF.

This clone was observed a few times. The chain links TRBV7-2 to TRBJ2-7; D gene unclear. The germline CDR1 and CDR2 sequences are SGHTA and FQGNSA. The V end lost 5 bases, the J end lost 5 bases, and 16 bases lay between the germline ends. This CDR3 is 14 amino acids long. CDR3 nucleotide sequence: TGTGCCAGCAGCCCCAGGTTTAAGGCCAACGAGCAGTACTTC. Amino acid sequence: CASSPRFKANEQYF. The whole variable domain, filled in from reference TRBV7-2 and TRBJ2-7, reads GAGVSQSPSNKVTEKGKDVELRCDPISGHTALYWYRQSLGQGLEFLIYFQGNSAPDKSGLPSDRFSAERTGGSVSTLTIQRTQQEDSAVYLCASSPRFKANEQYFGPGTRLTVT.

The V and J genes are TRBV15 and TRBJ2-7; D might be TRBD1 (6 bases). Germline V lookup: CDR1 LNHNV, CDR2 YYDKDF (reference sequence). This CDR3 contains 15 residues. V was pared by 3 bases and J by 3 bases, with 15 bases between. CDR3 DNA sequence: TGTGCCACCAGCAGCACCCGGGACACCTTCTACGAGCAGTACTTC. Translating it yields CATSSTRDTFYEQYF.

This clone came up a few times. This chain links TRBV27 with TRBJ2-5, with TRBD2 matching 13 bases. This CDR3 is built from 15 residues. CDR1 MNHEY and CDR2 SMNVEV come from the germline V gene (reference sequence). Germline trimming cut 5 bases from V and 9 bases from J; bases unmatched to any gene: 9. CDR3 sequence reads: CASSPRTSGSAAQYF. The DNA of the CDR3 is TGTGCCAGCAGTCCCCGGACTAGCGGGAGCGCGGCCCAGTACTTC.

This sequence joins TRBV7-8 and TRBJ2-7; possible D gene TRBD2, 6 bases. CDR3 length: 15 residues. V lost 0 bases and J 0 bases, leaving 9 bases between the germline ends. In germline, CDR1 is SGHVS, CDR2 FQNEAQ. The CDR3 DNA sequence: TGTGCCAGCAGCTTAGCGGCGGGGAGCTCCTACGAGCAGTACTTC. Encoded protein: CASSLAAGSSYEQYF. The full variable domain, in which reference TRBV7-8 and TRBJ2-7 provide the parts outside the CDR3, is GAGVSQSPRYKVAKRGQDVALRCDPISGHVSLFWYQQALGQGPEFLTYFQNEAQLDKSGLPSDRFFAERPEGSVSTLKIQRTQQEDSAVYLCASSLAAGSSYEQYFGPGTRLTVT.

The J gene is TRBJ2-5, the V gene TRBV19, with D perhaps TRBD2 (6 bases). CDR1 and CDR2 (germline): LNHDA, SQIVND (reference sequence). This CDR3 has 16 residues. Trimming pared 3 bases from V and 5 bases from J, leaving 19 bases between. CDR3 residues: CASSIYHRMEGETQYF. CDR3 bases: TGTGCCAGTAGTATTTATCACAGGATGGAGGGCGAGACCCAGTACTTC.

The V call is TRBV6-1, the J call TRBJ2-3, with TRBD1 identical over 8 bases. This CDR3 has 16 amino acids. Germline lookup yields CDR1 MNHNS and CDR2 SASEGT. The J segment lost 4 bases and the V segment lost 6 bases, leaving 12 bases of the junction unmatched. The CDR3 spells CASSERAGGRADTQYF. CDR3 bases: TGTGCCAGCAGCGAACGTGCAGGGGGCAGGGCAGATACGCAGTATTTT.

The chain has TRBV27 and TRBJ2-5; possible D gene TRBD2, 6 bases. Trimming left V 5 bases short and J 0 bases short, with 16 bases between. The length of the CDR3 is 16 residues. The V gene's germline CDR1 is MNHEY and CDR2 SMNVEV (reference sequence). The CDR3 loop reads CASSLGRGQYQETQYF. Written as DNA, the CDR3 is TGTGCCAGCAGTCTGGGGCGGGGCCAGTACCAAGAGACCCAGTACTTC.